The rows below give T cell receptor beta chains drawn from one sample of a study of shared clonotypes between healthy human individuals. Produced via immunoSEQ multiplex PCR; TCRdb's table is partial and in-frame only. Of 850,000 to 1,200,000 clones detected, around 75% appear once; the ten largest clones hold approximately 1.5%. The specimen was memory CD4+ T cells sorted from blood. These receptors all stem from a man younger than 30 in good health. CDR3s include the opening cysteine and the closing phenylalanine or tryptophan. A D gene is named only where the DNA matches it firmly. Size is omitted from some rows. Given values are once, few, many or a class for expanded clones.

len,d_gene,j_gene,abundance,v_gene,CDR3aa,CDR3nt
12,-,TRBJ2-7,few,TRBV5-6,CASSPGAHEQYF,TGTGCCAGCAGCCCGGGGGCCCACGAGCAGTACTTC
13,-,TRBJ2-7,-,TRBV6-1,CASRYWPSSEQYF,TGTGCCAGCCGGTATTGGCCGAGTAGCGAGCAGTACTTC
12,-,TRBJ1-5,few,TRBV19,CASSIAGGPQHF,TGTGCCAGTAGTATAGCGGGAGGCCCCCAGCATTTT
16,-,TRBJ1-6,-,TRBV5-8,CASSSTWTARNSPLHF,TGTGCCAGCAGCTCAACGTGGACAGCAAGGAATTCACCCCTCCACTTT
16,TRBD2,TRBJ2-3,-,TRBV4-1,CASRRIAGWSTDTQYF,TGCGCCAGCCGGCGAATAGCGGGGTGGAGCACAGATACGCAGTATTTT
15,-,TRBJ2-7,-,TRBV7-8,CASSPSGGGSYEQYF,TGTGCCAGCAGCCCCTCAGGTGGGGGTTCCTACGAGCAGTACTTC
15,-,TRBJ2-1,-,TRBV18,CASSRGGAEGNEQFF,TGTGCCAGCTCACGCGGGGGCGCGGAAGGGAATGAGCAGTTCTTC
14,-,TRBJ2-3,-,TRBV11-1,CASSFTRGTDTQYF,TGTGCCAGCAGCTTTACCCGGGGCACAGATACGCAGTATTTT
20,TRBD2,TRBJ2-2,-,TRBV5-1,CASSLAGGTSGRSNTGELFF,TGCGCCAGCAGCTTGGCCGGCGGGACTAGCGGGAGGTCGAACACCGGGGAGCTGTTTTTT
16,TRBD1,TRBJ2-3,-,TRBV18,CASSAYSDRGTDTQYF,TGTGCCAGCTCGGCCTATTCGGACAGGGGCACAGATACGCAGTATTTT
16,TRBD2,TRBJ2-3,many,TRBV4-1,CASSQVLAGGTDTQYF,TGCGCCAGCAGCCAAGTCCTAGCGGGGGGAACAGATACGCAGTATTTT
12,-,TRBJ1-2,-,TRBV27,CASSRANYGYTF,TGTGCCAGTTCCAGGGCTAACTATGGCTACACCTTC
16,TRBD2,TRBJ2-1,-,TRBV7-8,CASSLGPSGIYNEQFF,TGTGCCAGCAGCTTAGGCCCTAGCGGAATCTACAATGAGCAGTTCTTC
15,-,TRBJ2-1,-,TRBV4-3,CASSQDRAGWNEQFF,TGCGCCAGCAGCCAAGATAGGGCAGGGTGGAATGAGCAGTTCTTC
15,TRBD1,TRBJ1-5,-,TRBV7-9,CASSLDRGGYQPQHF,TGTGCCAGCAGCTTAGACAGGGGAGGGTATCAGCCCCAGCATTTT
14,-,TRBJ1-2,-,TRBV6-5,CASSTSGQRYGYTF,-
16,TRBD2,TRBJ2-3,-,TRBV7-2,CASSRVAGVVADTQYF,TGTGCCAGCAGCCGAGTTGCGGGAGTGGTGGCAGATACGCAGTATTTT
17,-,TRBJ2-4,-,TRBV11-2,CASRVAGQGYSKNIQYF,TGTGCCAGCAGAGTCGCGGGGCAGGGTTATTCCAAAAACATTCAGTACTTC
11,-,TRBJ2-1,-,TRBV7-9,CAGELEDEQFF,TGTGCCGGGGAACTTGAGGATGAGCAGTTCTTC
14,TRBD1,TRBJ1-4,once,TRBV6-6,CASKPGQVNEKLFF,TGTGCCAGCAAACCGGGACAGGTTAATGAAAAACTGTTTTTT
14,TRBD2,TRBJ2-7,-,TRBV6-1,CASSEAGGSHEQYF,TGTGCCAGCAGTGAAGCGGGCGGGAGCCACGAGCAGTACTTC
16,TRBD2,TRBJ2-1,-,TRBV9,CASSVAQSGRGYEQFF,TGTGCCAGCAGCGTAGCTCAAAGCGGGAGGGGGTATGAGCAGTTCTTC
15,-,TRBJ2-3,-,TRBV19,CASSIFANQGDTQYF,TGTGCCAGTAGTATATTTGCCAACCAGGGAGATACGCAGTATTTT
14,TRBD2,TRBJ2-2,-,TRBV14,CASSQDSGARELFF,TGTGCCAGCAGCCAAGATAGCGGGGCTAGGGAGCTGTTTTTT
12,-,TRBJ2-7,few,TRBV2,CASSESGYEQYF,TGTGCCAGCAGTGAATCTGGCTACGAGCAGTACTTC
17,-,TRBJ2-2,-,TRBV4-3,CASSQGAGLGYTGELFF,TGCGCCAGCAGCCAGGGGGCGGGGTTGGGTTACACCGGGGAGCTGTTTTTT
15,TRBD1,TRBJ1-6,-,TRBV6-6,CASVQGTMNNSPLHF,TGTGCCAGTGTACAGGGGACTATGAATAATTCACCCCTCCACTTT
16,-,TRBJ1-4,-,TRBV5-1,CASSRRGGTNNEKLFF,TGCGCCAGCAGCCGCCGGGGTGGCACTAATAATGAAAAACTGTTTTTT
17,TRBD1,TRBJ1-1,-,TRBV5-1,CASSGNRGRMVNTEAFF,TGCGCCAGCAGCGGCAACAGGGGGCGAATGGTGAACACTGAAGCTTTCTTT
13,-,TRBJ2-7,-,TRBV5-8,CASSRTGPYEQYF,TGTGCCAGCAGCCGGACGGGTCCCTACGAGCAGTACTTC
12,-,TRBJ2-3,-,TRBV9,CASSEQGDTQYF,TGTGCCAGCAGCGAACAGGGAGATACGCAGTATTTT
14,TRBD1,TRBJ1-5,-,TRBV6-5,CASRGQGGNQPQHF,TGTGCCAGCAGGGGACAGGGTGGCAATCAGCCCCAGCATTTT
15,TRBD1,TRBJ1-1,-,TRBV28,CASSSPGTGRLEAFF,TGTGCCAGCAGCTCCCCCGGGACAGGACGTTTGGAAGCTTTCTTT
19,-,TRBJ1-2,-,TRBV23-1,CASSQDPKGPGRVNYGYTF,TGCGCCAGCAGTCAAGACCCGAAGGGACCGGGACGGGTTAACTATGGCTACACCTTC
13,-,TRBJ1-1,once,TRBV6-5,CASRVTANTEAFF,TGTGCCAGCAGAGTTACAGCGAACACTGAAGCTTTCTTT
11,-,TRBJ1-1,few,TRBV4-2,CASSQGSEAFF,TGTGCCAGCAGCCAAGGCTCTGAAGCTTTCTTT
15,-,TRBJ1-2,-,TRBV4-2,CASSQEKVQAGGYTF,TGTGCCAGCAGCCAAGAGAAGGTCCAGGCGGGTGGCTACACCTTC
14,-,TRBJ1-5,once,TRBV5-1,CASSLDGGGQPQHF,TGCGCCAGCAGCTTGGATGGAGGGGGACAGCCCCAGCATTTT
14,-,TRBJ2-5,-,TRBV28,CASSLALTGETQYF,TGTGCCAGCAGTTTAGCCCTGACCGGGGAGACCCAGTACTTC
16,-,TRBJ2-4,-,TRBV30,CAWSEQDWYWASTQYF,TGTGCCTGGAGTGAGCAGGATTGGTATTGGGCCTCAACTCAGTACTTC
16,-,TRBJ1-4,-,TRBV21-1,CASSKWRQGGNEKLFF,TGTGCCAGCAGCAAATGGAGACAGGGAGGTAATGAAAAACTGTTTTTT
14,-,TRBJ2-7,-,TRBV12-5,CASGSEGVSYEQYF,TGTGCTAGTGGGTCCGAGGGGGTCTCCTACGAGCAGTACTTC
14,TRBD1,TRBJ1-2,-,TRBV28,CASTSGTGGYGYTF,TGTGCCAGCACCTCGGGGACAGGGGGATATGGCTACACCTTC
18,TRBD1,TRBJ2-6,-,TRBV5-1,CASSYGQGSYSGANVLTF,TGCGCCAGCAGCTACGGACAGGGATCCTACTCTGGGGCCAACGTCCTGACTTTC
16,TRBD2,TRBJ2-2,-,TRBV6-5,CASSSGLAGLTGELFF,TGTGCCAGCAGTTCGGGACTAGCGGGACTAACCGGGGAGCTGTTTTTT
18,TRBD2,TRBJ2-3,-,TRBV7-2,CASSWNPSGSGGTDTQYF,TGTGCCAGCAGCTGGAACCCGAGCGGGAGTGGGGGCACAGATACGCAGTATTTT
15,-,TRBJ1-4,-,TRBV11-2,CASSLGQVVGEKLFF,TGTGCCAGCAGCTTAGGGCAGGTCGTTGGCGAAAAACTGTTTTTT
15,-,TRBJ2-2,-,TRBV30,CAWTAGVRGTGELFF,TGTGCCTGGACGGCTGGGGTACGGGGGACCGGGGAGCTGTTTTTT
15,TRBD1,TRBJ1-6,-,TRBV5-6,CASSFPGTVNSPLHF,TGTGCCAGCAGCTTTCCCGGGACAGTTAATTCACCCCTCCACTTT
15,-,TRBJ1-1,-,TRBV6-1,CASSEVGRGNTEAFF,TGTGCCAGCAGTGAAGTTGGACGTGGGAACACTGAAGCTTTCTTT
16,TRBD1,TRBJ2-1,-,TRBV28,CASSSRLGQGVHEQFF,TGTGCCAGCAGTTCGCGGTTGGGACAGGGTGTGCATGAGCAGTTCTTC